The clone carrying this TCR beta chain was counted only a few times. The antigen is undetermined. The CDR3 runs to 15 residues. Trimming removed 5 bases at V and 1 base at J, with 11 bases between. Looked up from germline, CDR1 is SGHTA and CDR2 is FQGTGA. This specimen comes from a study of shared clonotypes between healthy human individuals. Study context: Used for every donor were three CD4 naive, three CD4 memory, two CD8 naive and one CD8 memory plate. Whole-study findings and limits: What limited the represented genetic and exposure-history diversity was the small number of donors.

Nashville, Tennessee was home to all donors, each a Caucasian adult. Profiled with immunoSEQ multiplex PCR; TCRdb holds only in-frame clones, not every one. The data hold roughly 2.4 million clones, with 90% to 97% observed a single time. The sequence was obtained from a young man in good health. This rearrangement joins TRBV7-3 to TRBJ2-2, with D possibly matching TRBD1 (6 bases). The sequencing sample was made of naive CD4+ T cells sorted from blood. Subset in this sample: CD45RA+ positively selected. Written as DNA, the CDR3 is TGTGCCAGCAGCCCTCTACAGGGGAACACCGGGGAGCTGTTTTTT. Amino acids: CASSPLQGNTGELFF.